This passage covers 2 T cell receptor beta chains from one sample sequenced in a study of cytomegalovirus exposure and HLA in healthy donors. Libraries were prepared by immunoSEQ multiplex PCR; TCRdb keeps only in-frame clonotypes and omits some of them. The data show approximately 160,000 clones, about 90% seen once. Sequenced material: PBMCs. These receptors originate from a woman in her 30s in good health and CMV-seronegative.

This chain connects TRBV18 to TRBJ2-2, with 8 bases lining up with TRBD1. The CDR3 runs to 16 residues. Losses at the gene ends were 6 bases for V and 1 base for J; bases not matched to a gene: 7. Germline CDR1 reads KGHSH; CDR2 reads LQKENI. This CDR3 is CASSLGTGENTGELFF. CDR3 in DNA: TGTGCCAGCTCCCTCGGGACAGGCGAGAACACCGGGGAGCTGTTTTTT.

This clone was seen a single time. The gene calls are TRBV28 and TRBJ2-5; 13 nucleotides match TRBD2. The CDR3 extends over 16 amino acids. Germline trimming cut 6 bases from V and 2 bases from J; bases unmatched to any gene: 6. CDR1 is MDHEN and CDR2 is SYDVKM in the germline V gene. CDR3 sequence (DNA): TGTGCCAGCAGGGCGGGACTAGCGGGGCCACAAGAGACCCAGTACTTC. Encoded protein: CASRAGLAGPQETQYF.